The 26 T cell receptor beta chains below all came from one sample that was sequenced in a study of T cell responses to AZD1222 COVID-19 vaccine. Some clones are missing from TCRdb's copy, which holds only in-frame ones; the method was immunoSEQ multiplex PCR. The data contain some 78,000 clones, under 90% of them seen just once; the ten biggest clones take up approximately 1.3%. The material was peripheral blood, obtained 28 days after the second AZD1222 dose. These receptors originate from an adult who received the AZD1222 COVID-19 vaccine.

This clone rates as medium-sized. The V and J genes are TRBV6-4 and TRBJ2-2, with TRBD2 identical over 10 bases. V gave up 6 bases and J gave up 7 bases; unmatched junction bases: 2. Germline CDR1 reads MRHNA; CDR2 reads SNTAGT. CDR3 length: 13 residues. For the CDR3, the DNA is TGTGCCAGCAGCGGGACTAGCGTCGGGGAGCTGTTTTTT. Encoded protein: CASSGTSVGELFF.

This clone showed up just a few times. This rearrangement joins TRBV29-1 to TRBJ1-3, with D possibly TRBD1 on 6 matching bases. The CDR3 loop spans 13 amino acids. V dropped 6 bases and J dropped 4 bases, with 13 bases sitting between them. Germline loops: CDR1 SQVTM, CDR2 ANQGSEA. CDR3 nucleotides: TGCAGCGTGCGAAGAGGGGGGGGAAACACCATATATTTT. This translates into CSVRRGGGNTIYF. Full variable domain (missing parts from reference TRBV29-1 and TRBJ1-3): SAVISQKPSRDICQRGTSLTIQCQVDSQVTMMFWYRQQPGQSLTLIATANQGSEATYESGFVIDKFPISRPNLTFSTLTVSNMSPEDSSIYLCSVRRGGGNTIYFGEGSWLTVV.

The V gene is TRBV7-2, the J gene TRBJ2-3, with 7 bases lining up with TRBD1. The CDR3 runs to 15 residues. Germline V gene sequence: CDR1 SGHTA, CDR2 FQGNSA. Trimming took 1 base from V and 5 from J; bases not matched to a gene: 6. The CDR3 protein is CASSLGIGGRDTQYF. The DNA for the CDR3 is TGTGCCAGCAGCTTAGGAATAGGGGGCAGAGATACGCAGTATTTT.

The CDR3 is CASSQKYSEQYF. DNA of the CDR3: TGTGCCAGCAGCCAGAAGTACTCCGAGCAGTACTTC. The J gene is TRBJ2-7, the V gene TRBV3-1 (or the pseudogene TRBV3-2); D is unclear. V was shortened by 3 bases and J by 6 bases, with 9 bases between the two germline ends. CDR3 length: 12 residues. Germline V gives CDR1 LGHDT, CDR2 YNNKEL (reference sequence).

The J gene is TRBJ1-5, the V gene TRBV4-3, with no clear D. Germline V gene lookup returns CDR1 LGHNA and CDR2 YSLEER. Trimming removed 0 bases at V and 5 bases at J, with 11 bases between. This CDR3 region has 15 residues. CDR3 sequence: CASSQDVSSYQPQHF. The CDR3 DNA reads as TGCGCCAGCAGCCAAGATGTCAGCAGTTATCAGCCCCAGCATTTT.

V usage is TRBV3-1 (or the pseudogene TRBV3-2) and J usage is TRBJ1-1; D gene uncertain. V gave up 5 bases and J gave up 7 bases, with 8 bases separating them. Per the germline V gene, CDR1 is LGHDT and CDR2 is YNNKEL (reference sequence). CDR3 length: 11 residues. CDR3 residues: CASSDLLEAFF. CDR3 nucleotide sequence: TGTGCCAGCAGCGACCTCCTTGAAGCTTTCTTT.

V is TRBV19 and J is TRBJ2-1; TRBD2 matches at 7 bases. Germline assignment: CDR1 LNHDA and CDR2 SQIVND (reference sequence). CDR3 length: 15 amino acids. V was pared by 6 bases and J by 2 bases, with 7 bases of the junction left unmatched. This CDR3 is CASRGGPRPYNEQFF. In DNA, the CDR3 is TGTGCCAGTAGGGGAGGGCCGCGTCCCTACAATGAGCAGTTCTTC.

V usage is TRBV6-2 or TRBV6-3 and J usage is TRBJ1-5; D is uncertain. The CDR3 spans 14 residues. V gave up 2 bases and J gave up 9 bases, with 14 bases separating them. In germline, CDR1 is MNHEY, CDR2 SVGEGT. CDR3 in DNA: TGTGCCAGCAGTTACGATACGGGTAGGTTGCCCCAGCATTTT. It translates to CASSYDTGRLPQHF.

V and J are TRBV27 and TRBJ2-5; possible D gene TRBD2, 6 bases. The CDR3 has 15 amino acids. Germline V gives CDR1 MNHEY, CDR2 SMNVEV (reference sequence). The ends were cut back, 1 base at V and 3 bases at J, with 12 bases in the middle. DNA for the CDR3: TGTGCCAGCAGTTTATTTTGGGGCGGGAAAGAGACCCAGTACTTC. It translates to CASSLFWGGKETQYF.

The chain combines TRBV5-1 with TRBJ1-4; 7 bases are shared with TRBD1. The trim removed 0 bases at V and 4 bases at J, leaving 6 bases unmatched. This CDR3 has 16 residues. Germline V gives CDR1 SGHRS, CDR2 YFSETQ. CDR3 amino acids: CASSLVDGTVNEKLFF. The CDR3 DNA reads TGCGCCAGCAGCTTGGTGGATGGGACAGTTAATGAAAAACTGTTTTTT.

V usage is TRBV27 and J usage is TRBJ2-2, with D tentatively TRBD2 (6 bases). There are 14 residues in the CDR3. The V and J ends lost 2 bases and 5 bases respectively, with 9 bases between them. CDR1 is MNHEY and CDR2 is SMNVEV in the germline V gene (reference sequence). In DNA form, the CDR3 reads TGTGCCAGCAGTTTAGTTCGGGGGACCGGGGAGCTGTTTTTT. This sequence encodes CASSLVRGTGELFF.

In this sample, this clone turned up once. The rearrangement joins TRBV19 to TRBJ2-4; D unresolved. CDR1 and CDR2 from the germline V gene are LNHDA and SQIVND (reference sequence). V lost 8 bases and J lost 11, with 19 bases in between. The length of the CDR3 is 13 residues. Here the CDR3 DNA reads TGTGCCAGTGAGGAAGGACCCCATAAGCTTCAGTACTTC. Amino acids: CASEEGPHKLQYF.

The V call is TRBV27, the J call TRBJ2-7, with D perhaps being TRBD1 or TRBD2 (6 bases each). The germline V and J ends were trimmed by 0 bases and 0 bases, with 21 bases remaining between them. The CDR3 has 19 residues. The V gene's germline CDR1 is MNHEY and CDR2 SMNVEV (reference sequence). The CDR3 DNA sequence: TGTGCCAGCAGTTTATCGAGTTACGAACAAGGGGGGACCTCCTACGAGCAGTACTTC. It translates to CASSLSSYEQGGTSYEQYF.

The chain joins TRBV6-5 to TRBJ2-1; TRBD2 matches at 12 bases. With V trimmed by 2 bases and J by 14 bases, 13 bases remained unmatched. Germline CDR1 reads MNHEY; CDR2 reads SVGAGI. The CDR3 is 16 amino acids. The CDR3 loop reads CASSYTLAGGPDKKFF. CDR3 DNA: TGTGCCAGCAGTTACACCCTAGCGGGAGGGCCTGATAAAAAGTTCTTC.

The J gene is TRBJ1-5, the V gene TRBV4-1, with unresolved D. CDR1 is MGHRA and CDR2 is YSYEKL in the germline V gene. V lost 3 bases to trimming and J lost 9 bases, with 15 bases between them. The CDR3 is 14 residues long. The CDR3 DNA is TGCGCCAGCAGCCAGGCCTTCGGGGTTGCGCCCCAGCATTTT. The encoded protein is CASSQAFGVAPQHF.

This rearrangement joins TRBV19 to TRBJ1-5; D unresolved. Germline V gives CDR1 LNHDA, CDR2 SQIVND (reference sequence). V lost 2 bases, J lost 4 bases, and 6 bases lay in between. This CDR3 region has 13 residues. CDR3 loop: CASSINANQPQHF. The CDR3 region has the DNA TGTGCCAGTAGTATAAACGCAAATCAGCCCCAGCATTTT.

The chain couples TRBV6-2 or TRBV6-3 to TRBJ1-5, with 9 bases matching TRBD1. CDR1 and CDR2 (germline): MNHEY, SVGEGT. The CDR3 spans 17 residues. V lost 5 bases and J lost 5; bases outside the gene matches: 13. This CDR3 is CASSQAEDRGWDQPQHF. The CDR3 bases are TGTGCCAGCAGTCAAGCAGAAGACAGGGGGTGGGATCAGCCCCAGCATTTT.

The V call is TRBV28, the J call TRBJ2-7; D assignment may be TRBD1 or TRBD2 (6 bases each). Looked up from germline, CDR1 is MDHEN and CDR2 is SYDVKM. The CDR3 has 14 amino acids. Trimming shortened V by 2 bases and J by 3 bases, and 11 bases separated the two germline ends. Here the CDR3 DNA reads TGTGCCAGCAGTTTAAAAGGGGGGTACTACGAGCAGTACTTC. The encoded protein is CASSLKGGYYEQYF.

As regards this clone: At one end, the junction sequence differs from germline, possibly due to a read error. The chain recombines TRBV11-3 with TRBJ2-2; the D is unclear. Germline V gene data show CDR1 as SGHNT and CDR2 as YENEEA. CDR3 size: 14 residues. The CDR3 reads CASSLGPKTGELFF. Here the CDR3 DNA reads TGTGCCAGCAGCTTAGGGCCGAAAACCGGGGAGCTGTTTTTT.

This chain uses TRBV7-8 with TRBJ1-1; the D is unclear. Trimming left V 0 bases short and J 5 bases short, with 7 bases between. CDR3 size: 13 residues. Looked up from germline, CDR1 is SGHVS and CDR2 is FQNEAQ. CDR3: CASSLAVRTEAFF. In nucleotides, the CDR3 is TGTGCCAGCAGCTTAGCCGTGAGGACTGAAGCTTTCTTT.

This clone was counted between two and nine times. The chain carries TRBV9 and TRBJ2-1; possible D gene TRBD1, 6 bases. Germline CDR1 is SGDLS and CDR2 is YYNGEE. Trimming removed 0 bases from V and 7 bases from J, with 23 bases in between. The CDR3 has 18 amino acids. The CDR3 here is CASSVVSSSGAPGNEQFF. As DNA, the CDR3 is TGTGCCAGCAGCGTAGTCTCGAGCTCAGGGGCCCCGGGAAATGAGCAGTTCTTC.

This chain joins TRBV14 and TRBJ2-2; TRBD1 matches at 7 bases. CDR3 length equals 14 residues. V shed 5 bases, J shed 6 bases, and the junction held 6 bases outside the gene matches. CDR1 SGHDN and CDR2 FVKESK come from the germline V gene. For the CDR3, the DNA is TGTGCCAGCAGCAAAAGCACAGGGGCCGGGGAGCTGTTTTTT. This sequence encodes CASSKSTGAGELFF.

CDR3 sequence reads: CASSLLRGRAADTQYF. The CDR3 DNA reads TGTGCCAGCAGTTTATTACGCGGGAGAGCCGCAGATACGCAGTATTTT. The gene calls are TRBV27 and TRBJ2-3; TRBD2 matches at 7 bases. The germline CDR1 and CDR2 sequences are MNHEY and SMNVEV (reference sequence). The CDR3 spans 16 residues. V shed 1 base and J 4 bases; nucleotides not matched to a gene: 8.

The J gene is TRBJ1-1, the V gene TRBV7-3, with D possibly matching TRBD1 (5 bases). The CDR3 spans 13 residues. Germline loops: CDR1 SGHTA, CDR2 FQGTGA. Trimming took off 6 bases at V and 1 base at J, with 9 bases between the two ends. CDR3 sequence (DNA): TGTGCCAGCAGTTCAGACAGGAACACTGAAGCTTTCTTT. This codes for CASSSDRNTEAFF.

DNA of the CDR3: TGTGCCAGCAGCTTAGATCAGAATTCACCCCTCCACTTT. This gives the protein CASSLDQNSPLHF. V and J are TRBV7-2 and TRBJ1-6; D remains unclear. The CDR3 has 13 amino acids. Trimming shortened V by 1 base and J by 7 bases, and 5 bases separated the two germline ends. Germline V gene sequence: CDR1 SGHTA, CDR2 FQGNSA.

The chain recombines TRBV28 with TRBJ2-3, with TRBD2 matching over 7 bases. This CDR3 has 13 amino acids. Germline CDR1 reads MDHEN; CDR2 reads SYDVKM. Germline trimming cut 7 bases from V and 2 bases from J; bases unmatched to any gene: 3. CDR3 loop: CASISGFTDTQYF. The DNA of the CDR3 is TGTGCCAGCATTAGCGGGTTCACAGATACGCAGTATTTT.